The clone carrying this T cell receptor (beta chain) was seen a few times. TCRdb re-called the RT-PCR reads with MiXCR, one entry per CDR3 protein. This table holds almost 700,000 distinct CDR3 sequences, 12% to 15% found once. Germline V CDR1 and CDR2: MNHNS, SASEGT. The CDR3 loop spans 13 amino acids. V lost 1 base to trimming and J lost 3 bases, with 7 bases between them. Sequencing input: memory CD4+ T cells from blood. This chain links TRBV6-1 with TRBJ2-7; no clear D. The receptor's source is a female donor in good health, serving as a healthy control. The CDR3 is CASSEVVGYEQYF. The CDR3 DNA reads as TGTGCCAGCAGTGAAGTAGTGGGCTACGAGCAGTACTTC.